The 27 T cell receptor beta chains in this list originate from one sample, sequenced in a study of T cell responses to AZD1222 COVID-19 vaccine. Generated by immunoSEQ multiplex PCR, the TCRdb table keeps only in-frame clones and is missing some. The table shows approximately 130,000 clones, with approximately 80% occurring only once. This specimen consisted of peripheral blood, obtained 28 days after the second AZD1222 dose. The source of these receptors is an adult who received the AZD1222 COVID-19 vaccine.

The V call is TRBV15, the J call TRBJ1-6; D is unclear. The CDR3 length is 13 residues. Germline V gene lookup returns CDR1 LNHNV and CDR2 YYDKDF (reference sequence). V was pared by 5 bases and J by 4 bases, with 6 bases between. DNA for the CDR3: TGTGCCACCAGCGTCAGTTATAATTCACCCCTCCACTTT. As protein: CATSVSYNSPLHF.

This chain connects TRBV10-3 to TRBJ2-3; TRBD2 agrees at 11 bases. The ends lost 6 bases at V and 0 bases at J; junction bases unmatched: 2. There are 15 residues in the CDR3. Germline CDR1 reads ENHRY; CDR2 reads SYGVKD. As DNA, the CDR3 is TGTGCCATCAGAAGGACTAGCGGGAGCACAGATACGCAGTATTTT. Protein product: CAIRRTSGSTDTQYF.

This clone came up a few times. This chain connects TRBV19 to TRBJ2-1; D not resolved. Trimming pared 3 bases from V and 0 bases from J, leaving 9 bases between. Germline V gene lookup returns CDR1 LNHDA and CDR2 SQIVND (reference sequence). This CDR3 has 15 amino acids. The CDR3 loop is CASSIGLNSYNEQFF. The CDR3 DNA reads TGTGCCAGTAGTATCGGTCTTAACTCCTACAATGAGCAGTTCTTC.

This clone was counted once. The CDR3 is CAWRSSGGAGEQFF. The CDR3 coding sequence is TGTGCCTGGAGGAGTAGCGGGGGGGCCGGGGAGCAGTTCTTC. The V gene is TRBV30, the J gene TRBJ2-1; TRBD2 matches 11 bases. Germline V gene lookup returns CDR1 GTSNPN and CDR2 SVGIG (reference sequence). The CDR3 loop spans 14 amino acids. Trimming cost V 3 bases and J 10 bases; bases outside gene matches: 8.

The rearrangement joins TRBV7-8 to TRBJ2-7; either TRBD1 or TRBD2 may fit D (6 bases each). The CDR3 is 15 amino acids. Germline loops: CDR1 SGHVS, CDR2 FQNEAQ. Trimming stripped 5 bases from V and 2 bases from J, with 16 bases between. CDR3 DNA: TGTGCCAGCAGCCTTCTCAACGGGGGCACCTACGAGCAGTACTTC. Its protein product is CASSLLNGGTYEQYF.

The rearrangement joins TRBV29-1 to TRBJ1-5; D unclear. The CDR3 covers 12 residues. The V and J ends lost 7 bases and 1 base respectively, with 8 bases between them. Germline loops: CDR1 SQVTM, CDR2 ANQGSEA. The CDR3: CSASESNQPQHF. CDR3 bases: TGCAGCGCTTCCGAGAGCAATCAGCCCCAGCATTTT.

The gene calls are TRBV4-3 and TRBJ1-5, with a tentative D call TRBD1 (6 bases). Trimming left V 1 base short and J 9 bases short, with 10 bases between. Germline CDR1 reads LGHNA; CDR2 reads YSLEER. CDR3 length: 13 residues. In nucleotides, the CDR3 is TGCGCCAGCAGCCAAGTGGGGGCGCGGCCCCAGCATTTT. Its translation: CASSQVGARPQHF.

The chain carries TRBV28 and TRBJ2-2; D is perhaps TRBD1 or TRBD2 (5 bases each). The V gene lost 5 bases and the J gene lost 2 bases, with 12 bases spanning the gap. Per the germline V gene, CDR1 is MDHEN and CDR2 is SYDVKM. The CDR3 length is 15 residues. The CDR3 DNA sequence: TGTGCCAGCAGTAAGGGACCCGGCAACACCGGGGAGCTGTTTTTT. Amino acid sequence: CASSKGPGNTGELFF.

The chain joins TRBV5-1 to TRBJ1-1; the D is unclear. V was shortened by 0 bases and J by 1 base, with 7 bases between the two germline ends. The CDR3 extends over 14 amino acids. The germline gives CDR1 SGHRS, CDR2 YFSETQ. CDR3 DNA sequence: TGCGCCAGCAGCTTGGCCAGTCGGAACACTGAAGCTTTCTTT. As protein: CASSLASRNTEAFF.

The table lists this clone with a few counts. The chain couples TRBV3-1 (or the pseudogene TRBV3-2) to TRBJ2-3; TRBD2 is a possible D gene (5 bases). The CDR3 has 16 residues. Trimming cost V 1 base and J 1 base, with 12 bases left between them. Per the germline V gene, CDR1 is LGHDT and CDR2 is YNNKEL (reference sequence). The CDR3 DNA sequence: TGTGCCAGCAGCCAAGTCCGAGGGATCGGCACAGATACGCAGTATTTT. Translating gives CASSQVRGIGTDTQYF.

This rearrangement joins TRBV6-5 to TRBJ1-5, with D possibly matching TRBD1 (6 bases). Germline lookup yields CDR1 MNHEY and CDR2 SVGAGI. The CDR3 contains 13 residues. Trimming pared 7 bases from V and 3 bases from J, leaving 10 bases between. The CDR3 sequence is CASIWGANQPQHF. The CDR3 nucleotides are TGTGCCAGCATCTGGGGGGCCAATCAGCCCCAGCATTTT.

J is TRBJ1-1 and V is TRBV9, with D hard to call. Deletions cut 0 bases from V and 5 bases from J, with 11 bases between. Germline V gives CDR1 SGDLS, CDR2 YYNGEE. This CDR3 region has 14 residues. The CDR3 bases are TGTGCCAGCAGCGTAGGCGACGGAATTACTGAAGCTTTCTTT. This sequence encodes CASSVGDGITEAFF.

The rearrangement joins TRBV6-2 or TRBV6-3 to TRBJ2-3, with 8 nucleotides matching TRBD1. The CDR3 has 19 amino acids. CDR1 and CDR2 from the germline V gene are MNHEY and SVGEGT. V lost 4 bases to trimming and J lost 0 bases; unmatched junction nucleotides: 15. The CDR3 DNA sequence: TGTGCCAGCAGTTTTTTGACGTCAGGGGGCACCTTCAGCACAGATACGCAGTATTTT. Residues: CASSFLTSGGTFSTDTQYF.

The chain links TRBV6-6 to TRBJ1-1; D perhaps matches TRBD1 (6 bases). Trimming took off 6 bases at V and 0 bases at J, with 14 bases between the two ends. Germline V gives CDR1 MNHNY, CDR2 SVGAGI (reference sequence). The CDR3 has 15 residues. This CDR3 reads CASSRQDIMNTEAFF. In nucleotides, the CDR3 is TGTGCCAGCAGCCGACAGGACATAATGAACACTGAAGCTTTCTTT.

CDR3 nucleotide sequence: TGTGCCAGCAGGGGACAGATTAGCAATCAGCCCCAGCATTTT. The encoded protein is CASRGQISNQPQHF. The rearrangement uses TRBV6-5 and TRBJ1-5; 7 positions agree with TRBD1. This CDR3 has 14 amino acids. From germline, CDR1 is MNHEY and CDR2 SVGAGI. V gave up 6 bases and J gave up 0 bases; unmatched junction bases: 2.

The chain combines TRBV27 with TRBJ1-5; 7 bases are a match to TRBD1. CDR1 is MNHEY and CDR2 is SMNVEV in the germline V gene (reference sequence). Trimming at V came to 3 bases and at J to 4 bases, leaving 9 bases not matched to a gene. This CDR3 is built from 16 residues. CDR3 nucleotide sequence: TGTGCCAGCAGTTTGACCTCCGGGACAGCAAATCAGCCCCAGCATTTT. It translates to CASSLTSGTANQPQHF.

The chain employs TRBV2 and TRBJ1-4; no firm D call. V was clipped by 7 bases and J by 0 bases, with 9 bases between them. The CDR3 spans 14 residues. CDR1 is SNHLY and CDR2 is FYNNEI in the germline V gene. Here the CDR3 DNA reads TGTGCCAGCACCGGACGAGCAACTAATGAAAAACTGTTTTTT. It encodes CASTGRATNEKLFF.

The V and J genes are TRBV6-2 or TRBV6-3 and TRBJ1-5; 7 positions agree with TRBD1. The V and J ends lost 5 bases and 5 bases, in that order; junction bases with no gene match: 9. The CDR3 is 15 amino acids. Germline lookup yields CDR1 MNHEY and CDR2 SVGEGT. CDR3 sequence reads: CASSRLRDSHQPQHF. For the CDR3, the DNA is TGTGCCAGCAGTCGCCTCCGGGACAGCCATCAGCCCCAGCATTTT.

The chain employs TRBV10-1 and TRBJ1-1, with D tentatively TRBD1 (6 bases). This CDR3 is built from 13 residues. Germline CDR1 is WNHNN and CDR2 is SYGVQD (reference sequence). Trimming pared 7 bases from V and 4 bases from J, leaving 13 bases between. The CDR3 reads CASINDRSTEAFF. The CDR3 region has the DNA TGCGCCAGCATTAACGACAGGAGCACTGAAGCTTTCTTT.

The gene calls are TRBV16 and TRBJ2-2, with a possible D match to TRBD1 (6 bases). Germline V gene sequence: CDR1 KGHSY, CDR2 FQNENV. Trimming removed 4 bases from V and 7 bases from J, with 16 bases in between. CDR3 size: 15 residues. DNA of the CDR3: TGTGCCAGCAGCCCCAACATACAGGGCTACGGGGAGCTGTTTTTT. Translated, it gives CASSPNIQGYGELFF.

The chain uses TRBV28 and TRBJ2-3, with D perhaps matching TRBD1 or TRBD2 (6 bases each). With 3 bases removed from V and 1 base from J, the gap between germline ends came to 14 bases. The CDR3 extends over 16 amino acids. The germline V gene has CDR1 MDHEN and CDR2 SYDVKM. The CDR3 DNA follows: TGTGCCAGCAGTTTTATATTTGGGGGGCGCACAGATACGCAGTATTTT. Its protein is CASSFIFGGRTDTQYF.

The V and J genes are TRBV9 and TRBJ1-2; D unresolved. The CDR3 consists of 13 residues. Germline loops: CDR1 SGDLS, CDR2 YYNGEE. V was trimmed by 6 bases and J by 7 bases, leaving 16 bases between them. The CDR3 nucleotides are TGTGCCAGCACCGGGCCCACTTATCTTGGCTACACCTTC. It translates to CASTGPTYLGYTF.

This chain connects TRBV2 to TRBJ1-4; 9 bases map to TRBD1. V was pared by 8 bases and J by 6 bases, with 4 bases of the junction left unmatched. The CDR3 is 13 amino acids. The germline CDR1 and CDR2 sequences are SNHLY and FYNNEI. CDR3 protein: CASGTGRDEKLFF. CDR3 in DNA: TGTGCCAGCGGGACAGGGAGGGATGAAAAACTGTTTTTT.

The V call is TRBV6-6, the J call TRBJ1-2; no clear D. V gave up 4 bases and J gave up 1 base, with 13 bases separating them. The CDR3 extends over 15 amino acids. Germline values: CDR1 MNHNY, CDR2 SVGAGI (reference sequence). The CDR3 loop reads CASSLWQKSNYGYTF. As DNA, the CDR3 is TGTGCCAGCAGTTTATGGCAGAAGAGTAACTATGGCTACACCTTC.

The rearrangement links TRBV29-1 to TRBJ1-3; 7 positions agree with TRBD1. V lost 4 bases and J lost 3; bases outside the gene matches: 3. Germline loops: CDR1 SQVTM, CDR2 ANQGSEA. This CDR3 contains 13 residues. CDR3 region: CSVVAGGGNTIYF. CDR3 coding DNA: TGCAGCGTTGTGGCAGGGGGTGGAAACACCATATATTTT.

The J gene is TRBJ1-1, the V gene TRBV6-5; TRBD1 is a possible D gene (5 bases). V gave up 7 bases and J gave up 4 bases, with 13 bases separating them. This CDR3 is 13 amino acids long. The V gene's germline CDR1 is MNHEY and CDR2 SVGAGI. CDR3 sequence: CASNARDGTEAFF. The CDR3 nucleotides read TGTGCCAGCAACGCCAGGGACGGCACTGAAGCTTTCTTT.

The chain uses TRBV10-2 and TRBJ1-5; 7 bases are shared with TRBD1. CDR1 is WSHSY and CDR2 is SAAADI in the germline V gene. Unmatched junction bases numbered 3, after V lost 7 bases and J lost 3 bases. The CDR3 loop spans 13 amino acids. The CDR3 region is CASTTGPNQPQHF. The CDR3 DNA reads TGCGCCAGCACGACAGGGCCCAATCAGCCCCAGCATTTT.